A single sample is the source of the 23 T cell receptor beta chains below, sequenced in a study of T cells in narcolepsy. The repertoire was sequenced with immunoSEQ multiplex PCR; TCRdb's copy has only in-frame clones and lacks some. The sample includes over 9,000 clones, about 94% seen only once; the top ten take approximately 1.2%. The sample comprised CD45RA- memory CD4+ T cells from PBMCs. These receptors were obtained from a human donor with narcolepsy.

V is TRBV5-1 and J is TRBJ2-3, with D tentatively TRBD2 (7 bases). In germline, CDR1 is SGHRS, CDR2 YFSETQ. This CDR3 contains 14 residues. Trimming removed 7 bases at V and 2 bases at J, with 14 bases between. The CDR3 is CASGGGGYTDTQYF. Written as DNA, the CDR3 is TGCGCCAGCGGGGGCGGGGGCTACACAGATACGCAGTATTTT.

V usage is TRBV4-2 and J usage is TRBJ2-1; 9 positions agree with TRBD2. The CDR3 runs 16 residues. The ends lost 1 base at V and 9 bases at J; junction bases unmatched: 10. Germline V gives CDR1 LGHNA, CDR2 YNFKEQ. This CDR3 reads CASSQASGMVRGEQFF. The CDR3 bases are TGTGCCAGCAGCCAAGCTAGCGGGATGGTTCGGGGTGAGCAGTTCTTC.

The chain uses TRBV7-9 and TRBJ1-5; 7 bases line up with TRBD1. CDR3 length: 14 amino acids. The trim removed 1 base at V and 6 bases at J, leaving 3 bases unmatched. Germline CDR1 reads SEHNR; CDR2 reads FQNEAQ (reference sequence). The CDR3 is CASSLGQGGQPQHF. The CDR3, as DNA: TGTGCCAGCAGCTTAGGACAGGGTGGTCAGCCCCAGCATTTT.

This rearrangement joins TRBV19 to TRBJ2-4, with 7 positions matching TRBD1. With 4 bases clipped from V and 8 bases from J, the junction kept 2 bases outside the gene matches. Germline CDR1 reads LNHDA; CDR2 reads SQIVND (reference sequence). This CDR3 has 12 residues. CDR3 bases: TGTGCCAGTAGTAACAGGGGTTACATTCAGTACTTC. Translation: CASSNRGYIQYF.

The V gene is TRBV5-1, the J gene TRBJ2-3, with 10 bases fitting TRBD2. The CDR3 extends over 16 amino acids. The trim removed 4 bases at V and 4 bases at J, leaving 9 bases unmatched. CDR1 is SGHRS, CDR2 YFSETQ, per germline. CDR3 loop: CASSTVVAGGADTQYF. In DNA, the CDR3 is TGCGCCAGCAGCACCGTTGTAGCGGGAGGAGCAGATACGCAGTATTTT.

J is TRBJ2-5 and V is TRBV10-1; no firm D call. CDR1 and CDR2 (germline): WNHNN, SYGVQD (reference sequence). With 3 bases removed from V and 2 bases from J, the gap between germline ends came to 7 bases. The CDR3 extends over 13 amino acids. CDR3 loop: CASSEGSQETQYF. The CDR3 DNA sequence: TGCGCCAGCAGTGAAGGCAGTCAAGAGACCCAGTACTTC.

CDR3 region: CASSLAGTGALGEAFF. CDR3 in DNA: TGCGCCAGCAGCTTGGCTGGGACAGGGGCCCTAGGTGAAGCTTTCTTT. The chain has TRBV5-1 and TRBJ1-1; TRBD1 matches at 10 bases. Germline V CDR1 and CDR2: SGHRS, YFSETQ. The length of the CDR3 is 16 residues. The J segment lost 7 bases and the V segment lost 0 bases, leaving 9 bases of the junction unmatched.

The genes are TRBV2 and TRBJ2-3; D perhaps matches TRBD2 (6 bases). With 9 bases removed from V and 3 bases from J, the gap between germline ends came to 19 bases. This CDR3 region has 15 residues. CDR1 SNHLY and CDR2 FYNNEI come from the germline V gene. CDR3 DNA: TGTGCCAGTAGCCTTGAGGACGGGAGAACAGATACGCAGTATTTT. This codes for CASSLEDGRTDTQYF.

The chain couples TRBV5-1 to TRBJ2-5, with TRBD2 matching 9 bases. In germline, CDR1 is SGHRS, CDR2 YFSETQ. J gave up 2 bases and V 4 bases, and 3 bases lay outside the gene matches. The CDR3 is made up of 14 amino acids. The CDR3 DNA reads TGCGCCAGCAGCATAGGACTAGCGCAAGAGACCCAGTACTTC. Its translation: CASSIGLAQETQYF. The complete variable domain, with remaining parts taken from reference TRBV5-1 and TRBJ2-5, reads KAGVTQTPRYLIKTRGQQVTLSCSPISGHRSVSWYQQTPGQGLQFLFEYFSETQRNKGNFPGRFSGRQFSNSRSEMNVSTLELGDSALYLCASSIGLAQETQYFGPGTRLLVL.

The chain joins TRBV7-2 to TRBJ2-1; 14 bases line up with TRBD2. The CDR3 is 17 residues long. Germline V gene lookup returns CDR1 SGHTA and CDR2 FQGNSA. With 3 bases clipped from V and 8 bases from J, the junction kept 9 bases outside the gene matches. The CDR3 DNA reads TGTGCCAGCAGCTTTTTGGGACTAGCGGGAGTTCGGGATGAGCAGTTCTTC. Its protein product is CASSFLGLAGVRDEQFF.

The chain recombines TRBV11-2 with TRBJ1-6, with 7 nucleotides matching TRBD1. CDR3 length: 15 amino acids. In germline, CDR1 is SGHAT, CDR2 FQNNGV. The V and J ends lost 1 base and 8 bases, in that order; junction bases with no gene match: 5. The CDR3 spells CASSLVDRADSPLHF. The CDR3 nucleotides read TGTGCCAGCAGCTTAGTTGACAGGGCGGATTCACCCCTCCACTTT. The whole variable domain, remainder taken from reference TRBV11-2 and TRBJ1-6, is EAGVAQSPRYKIIEKRQSVAFWCNPISGHATLYWYQQILGQGPKLLIQFQNNGVVDDSQLPKDRFSAERLKGVDSTLKIQPAKLEDSAVYLCASSLVDRADSPLHFGNGTRLTVT.

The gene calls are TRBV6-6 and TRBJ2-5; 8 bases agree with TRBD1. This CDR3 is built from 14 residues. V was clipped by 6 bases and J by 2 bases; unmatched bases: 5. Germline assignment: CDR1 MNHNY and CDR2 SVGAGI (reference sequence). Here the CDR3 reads CASRGGTGQETQYF. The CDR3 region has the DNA TGTGCCAGCAGGGGCGGGACAGGACAAGAGACCCAGTACTTC.

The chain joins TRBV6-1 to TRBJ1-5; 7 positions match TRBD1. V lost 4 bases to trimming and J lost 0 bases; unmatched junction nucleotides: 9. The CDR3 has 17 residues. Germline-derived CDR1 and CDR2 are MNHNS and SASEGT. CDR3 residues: CASSGQGSQYSNQPQHF. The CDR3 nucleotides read TGTGCCAGCAGTGGACAGGGTAGTCAGTATAGCAATCAGCCCCAGCATTTT.

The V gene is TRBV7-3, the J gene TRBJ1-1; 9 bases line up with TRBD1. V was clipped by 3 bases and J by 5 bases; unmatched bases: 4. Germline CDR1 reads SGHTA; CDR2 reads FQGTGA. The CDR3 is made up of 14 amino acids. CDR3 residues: CASSFRGQGTEAFF. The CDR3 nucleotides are TGTGCCAGCAGCTTTCGAGGACAGGGGACTGAAGCTTTCTTT. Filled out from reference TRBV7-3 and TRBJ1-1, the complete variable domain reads GAGVSQTPSNKVTEKGKYVELRCDPISGHTALYWYRQSLGQGPEFLIYFQGTGAADDSGLPNDRFFAVRPEGSVSTLKIQRTERGDSAVYLCASSFRGQGTEAFFGQGTRLTVV.

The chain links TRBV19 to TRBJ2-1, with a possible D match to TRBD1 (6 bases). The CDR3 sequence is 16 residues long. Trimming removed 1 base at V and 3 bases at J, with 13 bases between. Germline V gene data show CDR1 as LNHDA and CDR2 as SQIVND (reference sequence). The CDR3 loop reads CASSIAPRGYYNEQFF. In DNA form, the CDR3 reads TGTGCCAGTAGTATAGCTCCCAGGGGATACTACAATGAGCAGTTCTTC.

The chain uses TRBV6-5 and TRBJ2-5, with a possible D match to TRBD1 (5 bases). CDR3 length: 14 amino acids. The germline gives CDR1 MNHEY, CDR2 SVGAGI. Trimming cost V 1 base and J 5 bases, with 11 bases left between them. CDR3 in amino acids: CASSYLGVPETQYF. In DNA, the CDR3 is TGTGCCAGCAGTTACTTAGGGGTTCCGGAGACCCAGTACTTC.

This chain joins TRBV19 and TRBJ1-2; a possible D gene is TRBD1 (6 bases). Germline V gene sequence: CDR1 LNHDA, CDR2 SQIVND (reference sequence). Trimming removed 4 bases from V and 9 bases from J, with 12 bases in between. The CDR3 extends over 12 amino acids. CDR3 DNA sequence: TGTGCCAGTAGTAGGGTCGACAGGAGCTACACCTTC. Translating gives CASSRVDRSYTF.

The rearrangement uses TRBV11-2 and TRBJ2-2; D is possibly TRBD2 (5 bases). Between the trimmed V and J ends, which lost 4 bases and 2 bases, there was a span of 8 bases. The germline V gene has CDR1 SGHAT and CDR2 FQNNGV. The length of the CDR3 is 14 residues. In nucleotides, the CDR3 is TGTGCCAGCAGCTCACCTAGCAACACCGGGGAGCTGTTTTTT. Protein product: CASSSPSNTGELFF.

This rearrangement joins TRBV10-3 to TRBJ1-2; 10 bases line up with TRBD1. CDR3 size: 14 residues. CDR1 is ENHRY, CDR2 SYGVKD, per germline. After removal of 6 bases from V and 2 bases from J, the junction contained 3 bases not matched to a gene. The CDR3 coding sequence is TGTGCCATCAGCGGACAGGGGGAGAACTATGGCTACACCTTC. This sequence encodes CAISGQGENYGYTF.

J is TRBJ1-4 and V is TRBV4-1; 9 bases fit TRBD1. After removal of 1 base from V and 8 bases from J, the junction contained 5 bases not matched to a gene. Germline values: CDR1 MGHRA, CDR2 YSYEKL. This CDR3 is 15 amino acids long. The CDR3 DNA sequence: TGCGCCAGCAGCCAAGCCGGGACAGGGTCCGAAAAACTGTTTTTT. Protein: CASSQAGTGSEKLFF.

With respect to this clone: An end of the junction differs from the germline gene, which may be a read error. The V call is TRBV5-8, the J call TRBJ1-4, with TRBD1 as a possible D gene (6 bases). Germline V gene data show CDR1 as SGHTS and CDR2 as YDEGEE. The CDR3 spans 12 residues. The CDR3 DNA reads TGTGCCAGCAGCTGGGGGGCAGGTCAACCGATTTTT. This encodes CASSWGAGQPIF.

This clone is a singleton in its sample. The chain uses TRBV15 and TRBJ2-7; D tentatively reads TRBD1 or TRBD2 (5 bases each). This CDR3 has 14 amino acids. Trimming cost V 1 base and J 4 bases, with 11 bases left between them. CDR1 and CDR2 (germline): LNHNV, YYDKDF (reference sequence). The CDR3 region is CATSRVGWGYEQYF. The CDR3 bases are TGTGCCACCAGCAGAGTTGGGTGGGGGTACGAGCAGTACTTC.

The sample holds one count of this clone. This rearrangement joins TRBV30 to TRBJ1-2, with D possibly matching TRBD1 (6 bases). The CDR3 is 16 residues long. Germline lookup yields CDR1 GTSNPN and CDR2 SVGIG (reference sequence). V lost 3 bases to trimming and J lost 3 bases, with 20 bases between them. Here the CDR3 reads CAWSGRQASNHYGYTF. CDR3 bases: TGTGCCTGGAGCGGCCGACAGGCCTCCAATCACTATGGCTACACCTTC.